This passage covers 25 T cell receptor beta chains from one sample sequenced in a study of cytomegalovirus exposure and HLA in healthy donors. In the PCR, 60 Vbeta and 13 Jbeta primers were used. Using immunoSEQ multiplex PCR, the repertoire was profiled, and TCRdb retains in-frame clones only, with some absent. The table lists 82,000 or so clones, over 9% of them singletons, with about 24% in the top ten. Material: PBMCs. The receptors derive from a man aged 55-75 years in good health and CMV-seropositive.

The chain combines TRBV7-6 with TRBJ2-7; 7 bases line up with TRBD1. The CDR3 covers 15 residues. With 1 base clipped from V and 1 base from J, the junction kept 4 bases outside the gene matches. Germline-derived CDR1 and CDR2 are SGHVS and FNYEAQ. The CDR3 spells CASSLEDRYSYEQYF. The CDR3 DNA is TGTGCCAGCAGCTTAGAGGACAGGTATTCCTACGAGCAGTACTTC.

J is TRBJ2-7 and V is TRBV5-1, with 7 bases aligning to TRBD1. Germline CDR1 is SGHRS and CDR2 is YFSETQ. V was pared by 0 bases and J by 4 bases, with 4 bases of the junction left unmatched. CDR3 length: 14 residues. The CDR3 loop is CASSLVQGPYEQYF. CDR3 coding DNA: TGCGCCAGCAGCTTGGTACAGGGGCCTTACGAGCAGTACTTC.

This clone occurred a few times. This chain uses TRBV28 with TRBJ1-1, with a tentative D call TRBD1 (6 bases). In germline, CDR1 is MDHEN, CDR2 SYDVKM. V lost 1 base to trimming and J lost 1 base, with 10 bases between them. CDR3 length: 15 residues. CDR3: CASSLSDSWNTEAFF. CDR3 DNA: TGTGCCAGCAGTTTATCGGACAGCTGGAACACTGAAGCTTTCTTT.

CDR3 DNA sequence: TGTGCCAGCAGCTTAGAGGGACAGGGCTACGAGCAGTACTTC. Translating it yields CASSLEGQGYEQYF. The chain joins TRBV7-8 to TRBJ2-7; 9 nucleotides match TRBD1. The V gene's germline CDR1 is SGHVS and CDR2 FQNEAQ. V trimming: 1 base; J trimming: 3 bases; junction bases outside the gene matches: 1. This CDR3 is 14 amino acids long.

The chain joins TRBV5-1 to TRBJ2-1, with 8 bases fitting TRBD2. CDR3 length equals 16 residues. CDR1 is SGHRS and CDR2 is YFSETQ in the germline V gene. The ends lost 0 bases at V and 7 bases at J; junction bases unmatched: 9. CDR3 nucleotide sequence: TGCGCCAGCAGCTTGGGTGTTCTAGCGGGCTTAAATGAGCAGTTCTTC. This encodes CASSLGVLAGLNEQFF. The full variable domain, with the rest looked up from reference TRBV5-1 and TRBJ2-1, is KAGVTQTPRYLIKTRGQQVTLSCSPISGHRSVSWYQQTPGQGLQFLFEYFSETQRNKGNFPGRFSGRQFSNSRSEMNVSTLELGDSALYLCASSLGVLAGLNEQFFGPGTRLTVL.

The J gene is TRBJ2-3, the V gene TRBV5-1, with 10 bases that match TRBD2. CDR1 and CDR2 (germline): SGHRS, YFSETQ. The CDR3 runs to 17 residues. V shed 1 base and J 2 bases; nucleotides not matched to a gene: 7. CDR3 nucleotide sequence: TGCGCCAGCAGCTTGAGAAGCGGGGGGGCCTCCACAGATACGCAGTATTTT. As protein: CASSLRSGGASTDTQYF.

J is TRBJ2-7 and V is TRBV7-9; 10 bases map to TRBD1. Unmatched junction bases numbered 15, after V lost 0 bases and J lost 4 bases. Germline V CDR1 and CDR2: SEHNR, FQNEAQ (reference sequence). This CDR3 is built from 19 residues. The CDR3 loop is CASSLARQGATSEDYEQYF. In DNA, the CDR3 is TGTGCCAGCAGCTTAGCGCGACAGGGGGCGACTAGCGAGGATTACGAGCAGTACTTC.

The chain employs TRBV27 and TRBJ2-7; TRBD2 matches 15 bases. V lost 6 bases and J lost 2; bases outside the gene matches: 5. In germline, CDR1 is MNHEY, CDR2 SMNVEV (reference sequence). This CDR3 comprises 16 residues. CDR3 in DNA: TGTGCCAGCAGCCCTGGGACTAGCGGGAGGACCTACGAGCAGTACTTC. Its translation: CASSPGTSGRTYEQYF.

This CDR3 reads CASSNIQEEKLFF. CDR3 sequence (DNA): TGTGCCAGCAGTAATATTCAGGAAGAAAAACTGTTTTTT. The rearrangement joins TRBV28 to TRBJ1-4; D ambiguous. The CDR3 is made up of 13 amino acids. Trimming removed 5 bases at V and 8 bases at J, with 12 bases between. From germline, CDR1 is MDHEN and CDR2 SYDVKM. The complete variable domain, with remaining parts taken from reference TRBV28 and TRBJ1-4, reads DVKVTQSSRYLVKRTGEKVFLECVQDMDHENMFWYRQDPGLGLRLIYFSYDVKMKEKGDIPEGYSVSREKKERFSLILESASTNQTSMYLCASSNIQEEKLFFGSGTQLSVL.

This clone showed up many times. The genes are TRBV28 and TRBJ2-5; 7 positions match TRBD2. The CDR3 has 15 amino acids. The V gene end was trimmed by 3 bases and the J gene end by 4 bases; junction bases not matched to a gene: 8. Germline V lookup: CDR1 MDHEN, CDR2 SYDVKM. The DNA for the CDR3 is TGTGCCAGCAGTTTCATCTTAGGCGGGGGAGAGACCCAGTACTTC. Translating it yields CASSFILGGGETQYF.

The V gene is TRBV15, the J gene TRBJ1-1; unclear D gene. The germline gives CDR1 LNHNV, CDR2 YYDKDF (reference sequence). This CDR3 spans 13 amino acids. V was pared by 7 bases and J by 2 bases, with 11 bases between. The CDR3 region is CATTGSGNTEAFF. DNA for the CDR3: TGTGCCACCACTGGGTCGGGAAACACTGAAGCTTTCTTT.

V gene TRBV10-2 combines with J gene TRBJ2-5, with D perhaps TRBD2 (7 bases). V was pared by 2 bases and J by 5 bases, with 18 bases between. The length of the CDR3 is 16 residues. Per germline, CDR1 WSHSY and CDR2 SAAADI. As DNA, the CDR3 is TGCGCCAGCAGTGAGACGATAGGGGGGGGGAAGGAGACCCAGTACTTC. Its translation: CASSETIGGGKETQYF.

The J gene is TRBJ2-7, the V gene TRBV6-1; D ambiguous. The V gene's germline CDR1 is MNHNS and CDR2 SASEGT. The CDR3 sequence is 13 residues long. V was clipped by 6 bases and J by 1 base, with 10 bases between them. CDR3 protein: CASRPGLSYEQYF. CDR3 bases: TGTGCCAGCAGACCAGGTCTTTCCTACGAGCAGTACTTC.

This clone was seen a few times. The genes are TRBV13 and TRBJ2-7, with 9 bases identical to TRBD2. Germline loops: CDR1 PRHDT, CDR2 FYEKMQ (reference sequence). The CDR3 extends over 15 amino acids. V lost 5 bases to trimming and J lost 7 bases; unmatched junction nucleotides: 12. The CDR3 DNA is TGTGCCAGCAGCCCTGTGGCGGGAGGGCCGGGTGAGCAGTACTTC. Translated, it gives CASSPVAGGPGEQYF.

V is TRBV4-1 and J is TRBJ2-4; D is possibly TRBD2 (6 bases). The V gene's germline CDR1 is MGHRA and CDR2 YSYEKL. Between the trimmed V and J ends, which lost 0 bases and 2 bases, there was a span of 8 bases. The CDR3 runs to 15 residues. In DNA form, the CDR3 reads TGCGCCAGCAGCCAAGATGCGGGATCCAAAAACATTCAGTACTTC. It specifies CASSQDAGSKNIQYF.

The rearrangement links TRBV5-5 to TRBJ1-1; tentative D call: TRBD1 (6 bases). CDR3 length equals 14 residues. V gave up 3 bases and J gave up 0 bases, with 9 bases separating them. Germline loops: CDR1 SGHKS, CDR2 YYEKEE (reference sequence). The DNA for the CDR3 is TGTGCCAGCAGCTACCGGGACATGAACACTGAAGCTTTCTTT. Translating gives CASSYRDMNTEAFF.

This clone was found a few times. J is TRBJ2-7 and V is TRBV30; D may be TRBD1 (6 bases). Germline V CDR1 and CDR2: GTSNPN, SVGIG (reference sequence). V was clipped by 8 bases and J by 0 bases, with 11 bases between them. The length of the CDR3 is 12 residues. The CDR3 protein is CAGDRSSYEQYF. The CDR3 DNA sequence: TGTGCCGGCGACAGGAGCTCCTACGAGCAGTACTTC.

A few counts support this clone. The V and J genes are TRBV2 and TRBJ2-2; perhaps TRBD1 as D (5 bases). This CDR3 has 16 residues. Trimming removed 1 base at V and 1 base at J, with 10 bases between. CDR1 and CDR2 (germline): SNHLY, FYNNEI. The CDR3 nucleotides read TGTGCCAGCAGTGAAGAAAGAGACAGGAACACCGGGGAGCTGTTTTTT. Translating gives CASSEERDRNTGELFF.

The chain joins TRBV7-2 to TRBJ1-2, with D perhaps matching TRBD1 (6 bases). With 2 bases removed from V and 0 bases from J, the gap between germline ends came to 16 bases. This CDR3 contains 17 residues. Germline lookup yields CDR1 SGHTA and CDR2 FQGNSA. CDR3 DNA sequence: TGTGCCAGCAGCTTATTAGGGGGGGCGAAAACTAACTATGGCTACACCTTC. It specifies CASSLLGGAKTNYGYTF. Full variable domain (rest looked up from reference TRBV7-2 and TRBJ1-2): GAGVSQSPSNKVTEKGKDVELRCDPISGHTALYWYRQSLGQGLEFLIYFQGNSAPDKSGLPSDRFSAERTGGSVSTLTIQRTQQEDSAVYLCASSLLGGAKTNYGYTFGSGTRLTVV.

Only a few counts were recorded for this clone. The chain carries TRBV4-1 and TRBJ2-1; 10 positions agree with TRBD2. Germline values: CDR1 MGHRA, CDR2 YSYEKL. V shed 0 bases, J shed 5 bases, and the junction held 7 bases outside the gene matches. This CDR3 is built from 17 residues. Here the CDR3 reads CASSQDRLAGPHNEQFF. CDR3 coding DNA: TGCGCCAGCAGCCAAGATAGACTAGCGGGCCCCCACAATGAGCAGTTCTTC.

The gene calls are TRBV19 and TRBJ2-2, with D possibly matching TRBD2 (5 bases). CDR3 length: 15 amino acids. The germline gives CDR1 LNHDA, CDR2 SQIVND (reference sequence). The germline V and J ends were trimmed by 6 bases and 6 bases, with 17 bases remaining between them. The CDR3 loop is CASSNQRVLAGELFF. In DNA form, the CDR3 reads TGTGCCAGTAGCAATCAGAGGGTACTCGCCGGGGAGCTGTTTTTT.

A few counts support this clone. The V and J genes are TRBV5-4 and TRBJ1-5; TRBD1 aligns across 12 bases. V was clipped by 3 bases and J by 4 bases; unmatched bases: 8. Germline loops: CDR1 SGHNT, CDR2 YYREEE (reference sequence). This CDR3 is built from 17 residues. The CDR3: CASSWGTGGVLNQPQHF. In DNA form, the CDR3 reads TGTGCCAGCAGCTGGGGGACAGGGGGCGTTTTAAATCAGCCCCAGCATTTT.

The CDR3 DNA reads TGTGCCAGAAGCTTTTGTCGCAGAAAGAACACTGAAGCTTTCTTT. It encodes CARSFCRRKNTEAFF. This chain connects TRBV5-3 to TRBJ1-1, with no clear D. TRBV5-3 is assigned to the ORF class and has an uncertain function. Trimming pared 2 bases from V and 1 base from J, leaving 12 bases between. The CDR3 is 15 residues long.

The rearrangement joins TRBV11-2 to TRBJ2-3; 9 bases align to TRBD2. The CDR3 spans 16 residues. Losses at the gene ends were 5 bases for V and 4 bases for J; bases not matched to a gene: 10. Germline loops: CDR1 SGHAT, CDR2 FQNNGV. CDR3 nucleotides: TGTGCCAGCAGCAGCCGGCGCGGGAGGGCGTCAGATACGCAGTATTTT. Protein sequence: CASSSRRGRASDTQYF.

This clone was detected only a few times. The chain employs TRBV27 and TRBJ2-4; a possible D gene is TRBD2 (6 bases). Germline V gives CDR1 MNHEY, CDR2 SMNVEV (reference sequence). V lost 8 bases and J 4 bases, leaving 18 bases between the germline ends. The CDR3 contains 15 residues. CDR3 sequence: CASRRETSRKNIQYF. DNA for the CDR3: TGTGCCAGCCGCCGAGAGACTAGTCGGAAAAACATTCAGTACTTC.